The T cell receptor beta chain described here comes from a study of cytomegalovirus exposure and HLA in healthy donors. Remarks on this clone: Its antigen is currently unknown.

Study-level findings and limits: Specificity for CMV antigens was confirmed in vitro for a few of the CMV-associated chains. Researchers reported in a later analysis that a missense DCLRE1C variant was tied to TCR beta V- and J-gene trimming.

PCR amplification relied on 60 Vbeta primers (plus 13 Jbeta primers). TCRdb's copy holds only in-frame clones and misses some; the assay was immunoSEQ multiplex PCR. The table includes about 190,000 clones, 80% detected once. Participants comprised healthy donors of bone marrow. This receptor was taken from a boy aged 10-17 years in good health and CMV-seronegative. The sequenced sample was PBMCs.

The CDR3 is CSVLSTGTVKETQYF. The CDR3 region has the DNA TGCAGCGTTCTATCGACCGGGACAGTTAAAGAGACCCAGTACTTC. This chain joins TRBV29-1 and TRBJ2-5; 7 nucleotides align to TRBD1. V trimming: 5 bases; J trimming: 3 bases; junction bases outside the gene matches: 12. This CDR3 region has 15 residues. In germline, CDR1 is SQVTM, CDR2 ANQGSEA.